This T cell receptor beta chain was retrieved from a study of T cells in Graves' hyperthyroidism and ophthalmopathy. Germline CDR1 SGHRS, CDR2 YFSETQ. The CDR3 spans 18 residues. Trimming at V came to 0 bases and at J to 2 bases, leaving 8 bases not matched to a gene. A lack of ophthalmopathy progression within 18 months defined stable Graves' hyperthyroidism. Each diagnosis was grounded in clinical symptoms, serum thyroxine and TRAb, thyroid ultrasound, and orbital computed tomography. The authors took PBMCs from roughly 9.7 ml fresh peripheral blood. This clonotype was detected only a few times. Antigen specificity is unknown. Study-wide results and caveats: Ophthalmopathy, which appeared later, was predicted by the model a median roughly 6.5 months before onset.

Amplification of TCR beta CDR3 regions used RNA as the template. TCR CDR3 underwent first-round RT-PCR with the HTBI primer set. TCRdb ran MiXCR on the multiplex PCR reads and lists one entry per CDR3 protein. The profile shows some 700,000 distinct CDR3 sequences, around 15% of them singletons. The sequence came from a man between 50 and 59 years old with Graves' hyperthyroidism. Material: blood. The chain employs TRBV5-1 and TRBJ2-2; 9 bases map to TRBD1. The CDR3 protein is CASSLEYRDRDNTGELFF. In nucleotides, the CDR3 is TGCGCCAGCAGCTTGGAATACCGGGACAGGGATAACACCGGGGAGCTGTTTTTT.